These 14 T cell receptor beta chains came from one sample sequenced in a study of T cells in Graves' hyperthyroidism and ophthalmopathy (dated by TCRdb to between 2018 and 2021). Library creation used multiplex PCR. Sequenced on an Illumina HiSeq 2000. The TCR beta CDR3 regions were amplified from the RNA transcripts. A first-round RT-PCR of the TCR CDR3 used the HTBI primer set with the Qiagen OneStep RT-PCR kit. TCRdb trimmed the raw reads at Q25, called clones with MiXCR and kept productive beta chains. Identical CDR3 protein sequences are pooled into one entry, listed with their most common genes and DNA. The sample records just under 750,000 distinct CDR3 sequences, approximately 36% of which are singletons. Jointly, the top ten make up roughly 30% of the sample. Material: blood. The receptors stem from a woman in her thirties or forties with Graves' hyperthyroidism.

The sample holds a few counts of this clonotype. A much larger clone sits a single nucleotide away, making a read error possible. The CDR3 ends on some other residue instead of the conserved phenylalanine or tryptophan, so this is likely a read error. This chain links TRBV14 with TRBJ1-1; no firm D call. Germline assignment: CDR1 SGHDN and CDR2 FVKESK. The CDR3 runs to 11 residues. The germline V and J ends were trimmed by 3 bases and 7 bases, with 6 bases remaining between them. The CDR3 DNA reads TGTGCCAGCAGCCAGTACGGTGAAGCTTTCCTT. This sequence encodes CASSQYGEAFL.

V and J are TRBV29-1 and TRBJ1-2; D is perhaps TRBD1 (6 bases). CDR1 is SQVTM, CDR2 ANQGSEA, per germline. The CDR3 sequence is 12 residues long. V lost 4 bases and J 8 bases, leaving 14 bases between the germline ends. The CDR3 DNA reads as TGCAGCGTTGGTGTCCCAGGGACAGGCTACACCTTC. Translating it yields CSVGVPGTGYTF.

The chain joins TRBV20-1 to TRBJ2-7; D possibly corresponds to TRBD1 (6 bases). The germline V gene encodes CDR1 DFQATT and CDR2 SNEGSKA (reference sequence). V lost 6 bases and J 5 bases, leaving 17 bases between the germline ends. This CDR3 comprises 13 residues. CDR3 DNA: TGCAGTGCCCTGTTGGGGGCGCGCAACGAGCAGTACTTC. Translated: CSALLGARNEQYF.

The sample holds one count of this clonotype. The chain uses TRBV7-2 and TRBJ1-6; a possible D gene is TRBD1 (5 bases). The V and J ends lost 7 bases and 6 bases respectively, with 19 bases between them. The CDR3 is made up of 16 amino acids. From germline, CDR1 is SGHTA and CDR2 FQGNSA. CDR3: CASMPIPRQGNSPLHF. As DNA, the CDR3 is TGTGCCAGCATGCCAATTCCACGCCAGGGTAATTCACCCCTCCACTTT.

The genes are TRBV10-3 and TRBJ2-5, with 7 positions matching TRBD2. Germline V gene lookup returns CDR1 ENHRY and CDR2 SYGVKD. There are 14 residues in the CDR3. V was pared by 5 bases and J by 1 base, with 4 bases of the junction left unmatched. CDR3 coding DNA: TGTGCCATCAGTCCTGGACTAGGCCAAGAGACCCAGTACTTC. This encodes CAISPGLGQETQYF.

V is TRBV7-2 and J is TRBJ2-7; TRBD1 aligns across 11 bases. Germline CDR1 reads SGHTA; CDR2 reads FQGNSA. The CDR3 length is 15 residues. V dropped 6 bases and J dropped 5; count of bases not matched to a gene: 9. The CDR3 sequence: CASRRTGGSFHEQYF. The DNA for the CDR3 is TGTGCCAGCAGGCGGACAGGGGGCTCATTCCACGAGCAGTACTTC.

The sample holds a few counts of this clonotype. This CDR3 reads CASSLTWAGDGYTF. CDR3 DNA sequence: TGTGCCAGCAGCTTAACCTGGGCAGGGGATGGCTACACCTTC. The chain couples TRBV7-3 to TRBJ1-2, with D possibly being TRBD1 (6 bases). CDR3 length: 14 amino acids. Germline-derived CDR1 and CDR2 are SGHTA and FQGTGA. V lost 0 bases to trimming and J lost 6 bases, with 11 bases between them.

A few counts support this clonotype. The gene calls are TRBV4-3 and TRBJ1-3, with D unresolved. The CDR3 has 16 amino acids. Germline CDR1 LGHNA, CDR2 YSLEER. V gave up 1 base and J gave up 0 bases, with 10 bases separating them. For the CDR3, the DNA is TGCGCCAGCAGCCAAGGGGGTATTAGCTCTGGAAACACCATATATTTT. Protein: CASSQGGISSGNTIYF.

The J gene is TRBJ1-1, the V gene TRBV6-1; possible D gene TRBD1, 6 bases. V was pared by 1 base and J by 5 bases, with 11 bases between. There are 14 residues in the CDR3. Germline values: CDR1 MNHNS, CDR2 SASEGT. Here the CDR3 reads CASSEGQVRTEAFF. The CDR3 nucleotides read TGTGCCAGCAGTGAAGGACAGGTACGGACTGAAGCTTTCTTT.

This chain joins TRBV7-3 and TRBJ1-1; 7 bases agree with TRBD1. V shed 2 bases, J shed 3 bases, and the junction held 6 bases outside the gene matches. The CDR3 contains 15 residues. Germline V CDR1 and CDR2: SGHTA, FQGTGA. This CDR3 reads CASSLSTGYDTEAFF. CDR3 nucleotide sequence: TGTGCCAGCAGCTTATCGACAGGGTACGACACTGAAGCTTTCTTT.

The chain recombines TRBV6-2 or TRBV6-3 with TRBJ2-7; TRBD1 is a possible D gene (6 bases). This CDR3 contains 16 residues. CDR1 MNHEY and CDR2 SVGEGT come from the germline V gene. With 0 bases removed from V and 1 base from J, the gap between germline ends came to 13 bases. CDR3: CASSYSEDSPSYEQYF. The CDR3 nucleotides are TGTGCCAGCAGTTACTCGGAGGACAGTCCTTCCTACGAGCAGTACTTC.

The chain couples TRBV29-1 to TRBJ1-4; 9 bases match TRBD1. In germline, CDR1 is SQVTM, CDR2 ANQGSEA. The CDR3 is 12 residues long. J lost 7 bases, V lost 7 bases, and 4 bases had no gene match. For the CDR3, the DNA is TGCAGCGCCAGGGACAGGGTTGAAAAACTGTTTTTT. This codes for CSARDRVEKLFF.

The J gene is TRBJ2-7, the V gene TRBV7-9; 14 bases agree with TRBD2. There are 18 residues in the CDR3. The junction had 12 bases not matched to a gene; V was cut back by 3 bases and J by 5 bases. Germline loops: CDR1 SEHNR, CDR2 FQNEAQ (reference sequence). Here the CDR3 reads CASSLRRTGTSGSNEQYF. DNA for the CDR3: TGTGCCAGCAGCTTGAGGAGAACCGGGACTAGCGGGAGTAACGAGCAGTACTTC.

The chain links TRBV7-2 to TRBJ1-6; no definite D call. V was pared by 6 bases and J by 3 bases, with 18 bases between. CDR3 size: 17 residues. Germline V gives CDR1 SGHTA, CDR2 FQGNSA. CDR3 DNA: TGTGCCAGCAGTTTATGCGGCACGGCTAACTATAATTCACCCCTCCACTTT. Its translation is CASSLCGTANYNSPLHF.